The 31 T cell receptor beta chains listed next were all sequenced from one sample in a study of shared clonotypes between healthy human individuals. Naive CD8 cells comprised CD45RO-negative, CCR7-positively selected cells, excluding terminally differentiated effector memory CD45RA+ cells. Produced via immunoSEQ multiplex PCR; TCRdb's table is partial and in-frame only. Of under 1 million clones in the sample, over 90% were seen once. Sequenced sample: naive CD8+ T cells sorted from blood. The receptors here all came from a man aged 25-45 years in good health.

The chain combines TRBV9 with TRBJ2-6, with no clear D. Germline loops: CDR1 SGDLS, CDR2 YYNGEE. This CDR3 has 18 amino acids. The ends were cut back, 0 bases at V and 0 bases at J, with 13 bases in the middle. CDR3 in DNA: TGTGCCAGCAGCGTAGGTGACGTGGGAACCTCTGGGGCCAACGTCCTGACTTTC. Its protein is CASSVGDVGTSGANVLTF.

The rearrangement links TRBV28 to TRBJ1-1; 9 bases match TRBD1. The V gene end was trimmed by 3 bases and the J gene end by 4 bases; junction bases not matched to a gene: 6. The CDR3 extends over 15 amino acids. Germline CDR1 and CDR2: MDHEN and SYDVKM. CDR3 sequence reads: CASSFRGQGTTEAFF. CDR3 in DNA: TGTGCCAGCAGTTTTCGGGGACAGGGTACCACTGAAGCTTTCTTT. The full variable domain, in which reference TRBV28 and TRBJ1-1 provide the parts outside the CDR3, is DVKVTQSSRYLVKRTGEKVFLECVQDMDHENMFWYRQDPGLGLRLIYFSYDVKMKEKGDIPEGYSVSREKKERFSLILESASTNQTSMYLCASSFRGQGTTEAFFGQGTRLTVV.

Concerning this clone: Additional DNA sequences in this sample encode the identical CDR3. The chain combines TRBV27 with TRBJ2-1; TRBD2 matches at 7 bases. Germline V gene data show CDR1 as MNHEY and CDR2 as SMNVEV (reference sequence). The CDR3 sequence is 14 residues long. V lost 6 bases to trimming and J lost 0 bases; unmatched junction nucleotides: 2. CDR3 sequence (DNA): TGTGCCAGCAGCCGGGACTACTCCTACAATGAGCAGTTCTTC. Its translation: CASSRDYSYNEQFF.

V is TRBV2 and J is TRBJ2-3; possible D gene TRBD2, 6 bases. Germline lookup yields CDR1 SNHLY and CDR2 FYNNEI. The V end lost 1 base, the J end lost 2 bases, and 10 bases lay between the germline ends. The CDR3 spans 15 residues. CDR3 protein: CASSEGGLLTDTQYF. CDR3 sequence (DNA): TGTGCCAGCAGTGAAGGGGGACTGCTCACAGATACGCAGTATTTT. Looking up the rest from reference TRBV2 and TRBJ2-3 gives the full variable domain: EPEVTQTPSHQVTQMGQEVILRCVPISNHLYFYWYRQILGQKVEFLVSFYNNEISEKSEIFDDQFSVERPDGSNFTLKIRSTKLEDSAMYFCASSEGGLLTDTQYFGPGTRLTVL.

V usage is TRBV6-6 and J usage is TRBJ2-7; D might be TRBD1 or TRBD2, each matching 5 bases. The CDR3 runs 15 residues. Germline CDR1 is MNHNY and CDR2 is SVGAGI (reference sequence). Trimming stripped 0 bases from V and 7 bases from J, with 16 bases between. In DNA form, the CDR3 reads TGTGCCAGCAGTTACTCTCGGGACGGGTATGGGGAGCAGTACTTC. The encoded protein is CASSYSRDGYGEQYF.

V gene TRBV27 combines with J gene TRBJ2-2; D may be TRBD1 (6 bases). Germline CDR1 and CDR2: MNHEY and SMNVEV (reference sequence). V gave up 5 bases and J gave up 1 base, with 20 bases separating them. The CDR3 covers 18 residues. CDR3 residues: CASSAIHRDIGNTGELFF. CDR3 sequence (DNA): TGTGCCAGCAGTGCAATCCACAGGGACATTGGGAACACCGGGGAGCTGTTTTTT.

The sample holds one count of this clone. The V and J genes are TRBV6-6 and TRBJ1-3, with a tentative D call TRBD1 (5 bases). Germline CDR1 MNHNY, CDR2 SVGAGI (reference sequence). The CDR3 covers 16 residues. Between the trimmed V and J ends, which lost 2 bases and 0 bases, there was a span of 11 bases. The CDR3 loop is CASSYDSWNSGNTIYF. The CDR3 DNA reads TGTGCCAGCAGTTACGACAGCTGGAACTCTGGAAACACCATATATTTT.

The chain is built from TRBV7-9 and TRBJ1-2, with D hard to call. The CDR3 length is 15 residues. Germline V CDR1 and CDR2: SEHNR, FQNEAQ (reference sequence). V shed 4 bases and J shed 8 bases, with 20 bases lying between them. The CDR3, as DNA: TGTGCCAGCAGCTCGTCCGATTTGTTCCATGGGGGCTACACCTTC. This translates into CASSSSDLFHGGYTF.

The CDR3, as DNA: TGTGCCAGCAGCTTAGTTAGTCTAGCGGGAGACGAGCAGTACTTC. The encoded protein is CASSLVSLAGDEQYF. The V call is TRBV7-9, the J call TRBJ2-7; 10 bases match TRBD2. V lost 1 base and J lost 5; bases outside the gene matches: 5. This CDR3 has 15 amino acids. Per germline, CDR1 SEHNR and CDR2 FQNEAQ (reference sequence). The variable domain in full, completed from reference TRBV7-9 and TRBJ2-7, reads DTGVSQNPRHKITKRGQNVTFRCDPISEHNRLYWYRQTLGQGPEFLTYFQNEAQLEKSRLLSDRFSAERPKGSFSTLEIQRTEQGDSAMYLCASSLVSLAGDEQYFGPGTRLTVT.

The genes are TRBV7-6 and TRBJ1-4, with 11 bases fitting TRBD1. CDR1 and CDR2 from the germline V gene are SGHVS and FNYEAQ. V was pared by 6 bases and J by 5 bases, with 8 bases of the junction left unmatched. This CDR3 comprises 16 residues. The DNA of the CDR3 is TGTGCCAGCAGTCCGGGACAGGGGGAGGGGAATGAAAAACTGTTTTTT. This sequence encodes CASSPGQGEGNEKLFF.

CDR3 in DNA: TGCAGCGGCGACGGGGGTCAGAACACAGATACGCAGTATTTT. Translation: CSGDGGQNTDTQYF. The chain uses TRBV29-1 and TRBJ2-3; a possible D gene is TRBD2 (6 bases). Trimming pared 7 bases from V and 2 bases from J, leaving 16 bases between. The CDR3 runs 14 residues. Germline V gene data show CDR1 as SQVTM and CDR2 as ANQGSEA.

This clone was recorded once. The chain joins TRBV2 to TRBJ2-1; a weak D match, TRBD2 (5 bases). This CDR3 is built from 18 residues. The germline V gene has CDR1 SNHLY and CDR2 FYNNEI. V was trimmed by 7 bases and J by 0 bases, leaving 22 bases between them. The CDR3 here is CASTNTARVRPSYNEQFF. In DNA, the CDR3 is TGTGCCAGCACCAACACAGCGCGGGTGAGACCCTCCTACAATGAGCAGTTCTTC.

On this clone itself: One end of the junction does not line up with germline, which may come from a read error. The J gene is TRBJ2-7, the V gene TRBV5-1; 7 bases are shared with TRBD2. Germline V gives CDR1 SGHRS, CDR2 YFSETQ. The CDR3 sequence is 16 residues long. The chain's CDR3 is CASSLGTERDSGFNTF. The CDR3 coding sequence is TGCGCCAGCAGCTTGGGAACGGAGCGGGACTCTGGATTTAACACCTTC.

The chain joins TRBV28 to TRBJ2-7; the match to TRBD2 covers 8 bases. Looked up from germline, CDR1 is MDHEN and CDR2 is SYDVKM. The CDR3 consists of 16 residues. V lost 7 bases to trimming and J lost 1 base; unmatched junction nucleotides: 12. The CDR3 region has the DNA TGTGCCAGCAATCTACGGCGAGCGGGAGCGTCCTACGAGCAGTACTTC. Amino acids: CASNLRRAGASYEQYF.

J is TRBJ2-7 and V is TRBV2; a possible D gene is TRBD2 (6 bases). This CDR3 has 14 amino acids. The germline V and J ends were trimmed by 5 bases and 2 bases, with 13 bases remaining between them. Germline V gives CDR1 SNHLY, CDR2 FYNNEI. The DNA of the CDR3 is TGTGCCAGCAGTCCAGAAACTAGCACCTACGAGCAGTACTTC. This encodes CASSPETSTYEQYF.

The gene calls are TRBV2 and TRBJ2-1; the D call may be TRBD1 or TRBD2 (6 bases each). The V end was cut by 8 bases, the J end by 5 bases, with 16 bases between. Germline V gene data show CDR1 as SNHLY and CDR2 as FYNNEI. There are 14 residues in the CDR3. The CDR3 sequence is CASCQGTPDNEQFF. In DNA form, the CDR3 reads TGTGCCAGCTGCCAGGGGACTCCTGACAATGAGCAGTTCTTC.

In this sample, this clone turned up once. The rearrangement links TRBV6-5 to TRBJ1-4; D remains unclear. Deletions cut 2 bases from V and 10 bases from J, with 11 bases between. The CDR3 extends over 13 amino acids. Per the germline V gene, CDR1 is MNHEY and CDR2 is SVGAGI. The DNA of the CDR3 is TGTGCCAGCAGTTACAGGGAAAGCGGAAAACTGTTTTTT. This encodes CASSYRESGKLFF.

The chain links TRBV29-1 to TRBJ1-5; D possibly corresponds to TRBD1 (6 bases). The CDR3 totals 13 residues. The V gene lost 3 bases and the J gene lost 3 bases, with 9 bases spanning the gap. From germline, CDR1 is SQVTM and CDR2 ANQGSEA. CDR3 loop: CSVDSGDNQPQHF. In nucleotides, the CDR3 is TGCAGCGTTGACTCAGGGGACAATCAGCCCCAGCATTTT.

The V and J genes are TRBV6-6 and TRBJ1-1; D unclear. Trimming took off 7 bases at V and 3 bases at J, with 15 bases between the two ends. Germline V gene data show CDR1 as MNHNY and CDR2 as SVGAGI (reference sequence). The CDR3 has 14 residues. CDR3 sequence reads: CASTYWGQDTEAFF. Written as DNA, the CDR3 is TGTGCCAGCACCTACTGGGGTCAGGACACTGAAGCTTTCTTT.

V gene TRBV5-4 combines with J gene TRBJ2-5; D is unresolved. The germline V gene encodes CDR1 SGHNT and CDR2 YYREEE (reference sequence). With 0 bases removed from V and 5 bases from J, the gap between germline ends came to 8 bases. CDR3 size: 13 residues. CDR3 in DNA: TGTGCCAGCAGCTTGGGGCCCCTGGAGACCCAGTACTTC. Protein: CASSLGPLETQYF. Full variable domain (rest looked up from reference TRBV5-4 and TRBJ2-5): ETGVTQSPTHLIKTRGQQVTLRCSSQSGHNTVSWYQQALGQGPQFIFQYYREEENGRGNFPPRFSGLQFPNYSSELNVNALELDDSALYLCASSLGPLETQYFGPGTRLLVL.

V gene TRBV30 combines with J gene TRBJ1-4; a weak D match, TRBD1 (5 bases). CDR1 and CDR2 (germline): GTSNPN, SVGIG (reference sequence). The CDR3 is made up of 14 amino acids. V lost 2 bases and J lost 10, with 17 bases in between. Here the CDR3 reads CAWSRDGLSPKLFF. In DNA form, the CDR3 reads TGTGCCTGGAGTCGGGACGGTCTTTCTCCAAAACTGTTTTTT. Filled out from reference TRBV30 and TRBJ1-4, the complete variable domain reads SQTIHQWPATLVQPVGSPLSLECTVEGTSNPNLYWYRQAAGRGLQLLFYSVGIGQISSEVPQNLSASRPQDRQFILSSKKLLLSDSGFYLCAWSRDGLSPKLFFGSGTQLSVL.

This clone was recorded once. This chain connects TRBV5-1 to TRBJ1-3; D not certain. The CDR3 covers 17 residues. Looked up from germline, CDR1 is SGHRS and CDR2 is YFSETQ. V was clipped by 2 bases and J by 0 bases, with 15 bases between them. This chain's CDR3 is CASSFDWTANSGNTIYF. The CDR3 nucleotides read TGCGCCAGCAGCTTTGATTGGACGGCTAACTCTGGAAACACCATATATTTT.

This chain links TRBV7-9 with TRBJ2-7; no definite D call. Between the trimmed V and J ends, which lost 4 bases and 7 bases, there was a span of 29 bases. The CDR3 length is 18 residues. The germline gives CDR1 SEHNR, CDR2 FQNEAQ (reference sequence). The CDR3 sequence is CASSSSSMVRSKLSEQYF. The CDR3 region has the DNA TGTGCCAGCAGCTCCTCCTCCATGGTCAGGTCAAAACTCTCTGAGCAGTACTTC.

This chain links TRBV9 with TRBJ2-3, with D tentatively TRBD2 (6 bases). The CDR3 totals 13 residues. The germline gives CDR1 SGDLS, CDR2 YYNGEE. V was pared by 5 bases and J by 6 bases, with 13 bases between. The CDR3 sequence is CASSGGMSDTQYF. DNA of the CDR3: TGTGCCAGCAGTGGCGGGATGTCCGATACGCAGTATTTT. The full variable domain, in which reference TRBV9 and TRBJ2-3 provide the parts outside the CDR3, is DSGVTQTPKHLITATGQRVTLRCSPRSGDLSVYWYQQSLDQGLQFLIQYYNGEERAKGNILERFSAQQFPDLHSELNLSSLELGDSALYFCASSGGMSDTQYFGPGTRLTVL.

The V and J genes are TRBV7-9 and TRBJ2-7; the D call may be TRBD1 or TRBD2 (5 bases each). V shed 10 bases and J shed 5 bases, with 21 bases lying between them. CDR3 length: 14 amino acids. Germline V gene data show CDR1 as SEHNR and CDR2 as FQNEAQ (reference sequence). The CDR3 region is CATDSRDLPHEQYF. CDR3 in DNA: TGTGCCACCGATAGCCGGGACCTACCACACGAGCAGTACTTC.

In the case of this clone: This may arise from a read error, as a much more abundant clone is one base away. The chain's CDR3 is CASSGISYEQYF. In DNA form, the CDR3 reads TGTGCCAGCAGTGGGATTTCCTACGAGCAGTACTTC. The V call is TRBV7-6, the J call TRBJ2-7; D call uncertain. V dropped 6 bases and J dropped 1 base, with 7 bases sitting between them. The CDR3 is 12 residues long. Germline V gene data show CDR1 as SGHVS and CDR2 as FNYEAQ.

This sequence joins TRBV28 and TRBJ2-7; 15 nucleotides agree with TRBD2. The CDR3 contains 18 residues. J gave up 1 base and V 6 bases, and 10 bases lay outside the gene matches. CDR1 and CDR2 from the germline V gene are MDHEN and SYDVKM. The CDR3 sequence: CASSLWGTSGRTSYEQYF. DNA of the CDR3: TGTGCCAGCAGCCTATGGGGGACTAGCGGGAGGACTTCCTACGAGCAGTACTTC.

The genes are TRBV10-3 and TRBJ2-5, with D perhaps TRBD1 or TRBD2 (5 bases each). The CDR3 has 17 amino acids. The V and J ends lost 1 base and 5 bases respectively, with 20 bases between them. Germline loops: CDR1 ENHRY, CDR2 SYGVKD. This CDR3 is CAISEFLESGGWETQYF. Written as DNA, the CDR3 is TGTGCCATCAGTGAGTTCCTAGAGTCTGGGGGATGGGAGACCCAGTACTTC.

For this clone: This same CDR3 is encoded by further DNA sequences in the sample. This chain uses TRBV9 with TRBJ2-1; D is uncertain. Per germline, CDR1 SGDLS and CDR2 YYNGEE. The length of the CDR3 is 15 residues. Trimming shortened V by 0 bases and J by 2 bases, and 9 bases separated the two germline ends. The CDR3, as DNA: TGTGCCAGCAGCGTAGTTGTAGGGCCCTACAATGAGCAGTTCTTC. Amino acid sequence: CASSVVVGPYNEQFF.

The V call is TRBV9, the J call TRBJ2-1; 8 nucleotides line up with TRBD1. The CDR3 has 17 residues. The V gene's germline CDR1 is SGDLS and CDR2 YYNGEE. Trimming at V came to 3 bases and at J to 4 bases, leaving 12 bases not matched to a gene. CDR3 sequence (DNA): TGTGCCAGCAGCGGGGCAGGGGGCCGTTCGGGTTACAATGAGCAGTTCTTC. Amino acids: CASSGAGGRSGYNEQFF.

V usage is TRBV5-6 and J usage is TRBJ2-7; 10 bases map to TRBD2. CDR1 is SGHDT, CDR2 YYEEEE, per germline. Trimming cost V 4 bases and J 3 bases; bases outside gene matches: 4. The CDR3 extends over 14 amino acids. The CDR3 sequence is CASSLAGAVYEQYF. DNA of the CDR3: TGTGCCAGCAGCCTAGCGGGAGCGGTCTACGAGCAGTACTTC. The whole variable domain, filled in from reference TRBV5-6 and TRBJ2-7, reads DAGVTQSPTHLIKTRGQQVTLRCSPKSGHDTVSWYQQALGQGPQFIFQYYEEEERQRGNFPDRFSGHQFPNYSSELNVNALLLGDSALYLCASSLAGAVYEQYFGPGTRLTVT.